The 19 T cell receptor beta chains listed next were all sequenced from one sample in a study of CD8 T cells in ankylosing spondylitis. TCRdb ran MiXCR on the 5' RACE reads and lists one entry per CDR3 protein. The profile shows approximately 290,000 distinct CDR3 sequences, more than 20% of them singletons. The sequenced sample consisted of blood, either unsorted or a sorted T cell fraction (not recorded which). These receptors all come from a female donor with ankylosing spondylitis or in good health (not recorded which).

There are many counts of this clonotype. The rearrangement uses TRBV28 and TRBJ2-7; 7 bases match TRBD1. Trimming cost V 6 bases and J 2 bases; bases outside gene matches: 16. The CDR3 extends over 17 amino acids. Germline V gene sequence: CDR1 MDHEN, CDR2 SYDVKM. CDR3 sequence reads: CASRYRGGQLGAYEQYF. The DNA for the CDR3 is TGTGCCAGCAGGTACAGGGGCGGCCAGTTAGGGGCCTACGAGCAGTACTTC.

The rearrangement links TRBV5-8 to TRBJ2-5; no clear D gene. Germline-derived CDR1 and CDR2 are SGHTS and YDEGEE. This CDR3 has 16 residues. Trimming removed 0 bases at V and 4 bases at J, with 16 bases between. This CDR3 is CASSLGLLGYRETQYF. The DNA of the CDR3 is TGTGCCAGCAGCTTGGGGTTGCTGGGCTACCGAGAGACCCAGTACTTC.

A few counts support this clonotype. The chain carries TRBV9 and TRBJ2-1, with a weak D call TRBD1 (6 bases). The CDR3 loop spans 16 amino acids. Trimming removed 3 bases from V and 2 bases from J, with 15 bases in between. CDR1 is SGDLS, CDR2 YYNGEE, per germline. The CDR3 loop reads CASSARTALTYNEQFF. CDR3 DNA: TGTGCCAGCAGCGCGCGGACAGCCTTGACCTACAATGAGCAGTTCTTC.

This clonotype has only one observation. V gene TRBV7-9 combines with J gene TRBJ2-1; TRBD2 matches at 13 bases. CDR1 and CDR2 from the germline V gene are SEHNR and FQNEAQ (reference sequence). Trimming at V came to 5 bases and at J to 5 bases, leaving 6 bases not matched to a gene. The CDR3 loop spans 16 amino acids. The CDR3 region is CASSTPGLAGNNEQFF. CDR3 in DNA: TGTGCCAGCAGCACGCCGGGACTAGCGGGAAACAATGAGCAGTTCTTC.

The chain is built from TRBV18 and TRBJ2-1; TRBD1 or TRBD2 may be the D gene (5 bases each). Germline assignment: CDR1 KGHSH and CDR2 LQKENI. Trimming took 1 base from V and 10 from J, leaving 14 bases between them. The CDR3 is 14 amino acids. The CDR3 sequence is CASSPLEGWGEQFF. CDR3 nucleotide sequence: TGTGCCAGCTCACCACTGGAAGGTTGGGGGGAGCAGTTCTTC.

The chain uses TRBV6-1 and TRBJ2-1, with D possibly matching TRBD1 (6 bases). Looked up from germline, CDR1 is MNHNS and CDR2 is SASEGT. The ends were cut back, 4 bases at V and 6 bases at J, with 13 bases in the middle. This CDR3 has 14 amino acids. CDR3 nucleotides: TGTGCCAGCAGTGCCGAGCGAGGGGGCAATGAGCAGTTCTTC. Its translation: CASSAERGGNEQFF.

V usage is TRBV9 and J usage is TRBJ2-1; D gene ambiguous. V was pared by 2 bases and J by 2 bases, with 5 bases between. The germline gives CDR1 SGDLS, CDR2 YYNGEE. The CDR3 extends over 13 amino acids. DNA of the CDR3: TGTGCCAGCAGCGTGGCTGCCTACAATGAGCAGTTCTTC. Its translation is CASSVAAYNEQFF.

This clonotype was recorded many times. The J gene is TRBJ1-2, the V gene TRBV7-2, with D perhaps matching TRBD1 (6 bases). Germline CDR1 reads SGHTA; CDR2 reads FQGNSA. V was shortened by 7 bases and J by 2 bases, with 14 bases between the two germline ends. This CDR3 spans 14 amino acids. This CDR3 is CASKRSGTNYGYTF. DNA for the CDR3: TGTGCCAGCAAACGATCCGGGACAAACTATGGCTACACCTTC.

This sequence joins TRBV20-1 and TRBJ2-1; no firm D call. The length of the CDR3 is 13 residues. V lost 3 bases, J lost 0 bases, and 6 bases lay in between. The germline gives CDR1 DFQATT, CDR2 SNEGSKA (reference sequence). This CDR3 is CSARIGSYNEQFF. CDR3 DNA: TGCAGTGCTAGGATTGGCTCCTACAATGAGCAGTTCTTC.

This clonotype was detected many times. V and J are TRBV20-1 and TRBJ2-3; D remains ambiguous. Trimming stripped 6 bases from V and 6 bases from J, with 16 bases between. Germline lookup yields CDR1 DFQATT and CDR2 SNEGSKA (reference sequence). The CDR3 is made up of 13 amino acids. CDR3 nucleotide sequence: TGCAGTGCAACTGGGGTCCTCCTGGATACGCAGTATTTT. As protein: CSATGVLLDTQYF.

The chain uses TRBV5-5 and TRBJ2-5; D is uncertain. This CDR3 comprises 15 residues. Germline loops: CDR1 SGHKS, CDR2 YYEKEE (reference sequence). Trimming removed 5 bases from V and 5 bases from J, with 19 bases in between. In DNA, the CDR3 is TGTGCCAGCAGTCGGATCGGGCTGAGTGGGGAGACCCAGTACTTC. It encodes CASSRIGLSGETQYF.

Here the CDR3 reads CATSRGSVAGGPSRNEQFF. Written as DNA, the CDR3 is TGTGCCACCAGCAGAGGGAGCGTAGCGGGAGGGCCCTCTCGCAATGAGCAGTTCTTC. The chain couples TRBV15 to TRBJ2-1, with 11 bases aligning to TRBD2. Per the germline V gene, CDR1 is LNHNV and CDR2 is YYDKDF (reference sequence). This CDR3 is 19 amino acids long. With V trimmed by 1 base and J by 6 bases, 14 bases remained unmatched.

The table lists this clonotype with a count of one. The chain joins TRBV27 to TRBJ1-2, with a tentative D call TRBD1 (5 bases). The germline CDR1 and CDR2 sequences are MNHEY and SMNVEV (reference sequence). This CDR3 has 15 residues. V was cut by 5 bases and J by 4 bases, with 17 bases left in between. In nucleotides, the CDR3 is TGTGCCAGCAGTCCCCCACCTGGGAGGGGCTATGGCTACACCTTC. Amino acid sequence: CASSPPPGRGYGYTF.

The count of this clonotype is one. The rearrangement joins TRBV6-5 to TRBJ2-1, with 9 bases that match TRBD2. V trimming: 0 bases; J trimming: 9 bases; junction bases outside the gene matches: 6. The CDR3 loop spans 15 amino acids. Germline V gene sequence: CDR1 MNHEY, CDR2 SVGAGI. CDR3 bases: TGTGCCAGCAGTTACTCGGGCGGGAGGGAGGGTGAGCAGTTCTTC. Amino acids: CASSYSGGREGEQFF.

The table lists this clonotype with a few counts. The chain recombines TRBV7-3 with TRBJ2-5, with 8 bases identical to TRBD2. Germline V lookup: CDR1 SGHTA, CDR2 FQGTGA. There are 15 residues in the CDR3. The trim removed 1 base at V and 1 base at J, leaving 2 bases unmatched. The CDR3 DNA reads TGTGCCAGCAGCTTAAACGGGAGGGCCCAAGAGACCCAGTACTTC. This encodes CASSLNGRAQETQYF.

This clonotype was seen ten or more times. The chain employs TRBV18 and TRBJ1-1; unclear D gene. The CDR3 consists of 18 residues. Germline CDR1 is KGHSH and CDR2 is LQKENI. V was cut by 3 bases and J by 0 bases, with 20 bases left in between. The CDR3 DNA reads TGTGCCAGCTCACCCCAGAGTAAGGGAAGAGTAGTGAACACTGAAGCTTTCTTT. This codes for CASSPQSKGRVVNTEAFF.

This clonotype came up a few times. This chain uses TRBV12-3 or TRBV12-4 with TRBJ2-7, with D possibly TRBD2 on 6 matching bases. The length of the CDR3 is 13 residues. Trimming cost V 8 bases and J 2 bases, with 13 bases left between them. CDR3 region: CASGREDTYEQYF. As DNA, the CDR3 is TGTGCCAGCGGAAGGGAGGATACCTACGAGCAGTACTTC.

The J gene is TRBJ2-6, the V gene TRBV9; D not certain. V shed 7 bases and J shed 0 bases, with 8 bases lying between them. Germline V lookup: CDR1 SGDLS, CDR2 YYNGEE. The CDR3 covers 14 residues. CDR3 in amino acids: CASSSDSGANVLTF. The CDR3 coding sequence is TGTGCCAGCTCCTCGGACTCTGGGGCCAACGTCCTGACTTTC.

This clonotype was found a few times. The chain combines TRBV15 with TRBJ2-7; D gene unclear. Germline CDR1 and CDR2: LNHNV and YYDKDF (reference sequence). The CDR3 sequence is 13 residues long. V was shortened by 0 bases and J by 4 bases, with 7 bases between the two germline ends. The CDR3 reads CATSRDGRYEQYF. CDR3 nucleotides: TGTGCCACCAGCAGAGATGGCCGGTACGAGCAGTACTTC.